This T cell receptor (beta chain) originates from a study of molecular identifiers for immune sequencing clone quantification (dated by TCRdb to the late 2010s). As for the study more broadly: For a replicate experiment, the RNA from either approximately 20,000 or 100,000 naive CD8 T cells was divided into five aliquots, and four of those aliquots went on to sequencing. CD8 T cells were used in a methods study to benchmark molecular-identifier clustering-based TCR repertoire sequencing (MIDCIRS) and TCR RNA copy counting. What the research found in general, with its limitations: Naive libraries contained spiked-in Jurkat TCR RNA (more than nine copies' worth), which is not part of the donor repertoire. When barcode sub-clustering was not used, chimeric consensus sequences inflated TCR diversity, with chimeras reaching as high as 47%. Modeling indicated around 3.2 TCR RNA copies recovered per cell, compared with about 10 by digital PCR, which implies a capture efficiency of around 29%. Spiked-in Jurkat TCR RNA equivalent to a single cell was reported to be detectable even among fewer than 1.2 million naive CD8 T cells. In CMV-specific effector cells, over 99% of molecules were held by clones above 20 RNA copies, whereas under 1% of molecules were held by such clones in naive cells. Highly expanded clone sizes could be underestimated because identical TCR molecules may share a barcode.

Libraries of naive CD8 T cells were generated from roughly 21,000 to 960,000 sorted cells, with 10%, 30% or 50% of the purified RNA used. On a BD FACSAria II, naive CD8 T cells were FACS-sorted as CD8+CD4-CCR7+CD45RA+ and collected into RLT Plus buffer. To test detection sensitivity, Jurkat RNA equivalent to more than 9 TCR copies was spiked into samples of about 19,000-1,100,000 naive CD8 T cells. Enrichment of CD8 T cells was performed with RosetteSep CD8+ T Cell Enrichment Cocktail and Ficoll-Paque, after which ACK red cell lysis was carried out. The germline V gene provides CDR1 MDHEN and CDR2 SYDVKM. Taken from cysteine to phenylalanine, the CDR3 has 17 residues. CDR3 DNA is the only sequence kept; it has 51 bases, read in frame from the first base. Relative to germline, V is 4 bases shorter and J is 0 bases shorter, with 19 bases between their ends. This clonotype has at least ten counts. Which antigen it targets is not known. No much larger clonotype is one base removed from it; base qualities were not supplied.

The protocol used for the library was PCR. TCRdb records NextSeq 500 as the sequencer. Bulk TCR libraries were prepared as previously described, using TCR primers listed in Table S5. Purification of total RNA was performed with the Qiagen AllPrep DNA/RNA kit. Before any analysis, reads coming from multiple sequencing runs of the same library were combined into one pool. The original methods were these. Reads were retained only if the reads had an exact TCR constant sequence, and the retained reads were trimmed to 150 nt and grouped according to their 12-nt molecular barcodes. Reads within each barcode group were sub-clustered using a 15% Levenshtein threshold, and quality-weighted consensus sequences were constructed for each RNA molecule. Non-functional sequences were filtered out, along with any lower-count sequence sitting one edit away from another sequence. Based on a fit of two negative binomial distributions, barcode sub-clusters having less than 20% of the maximum read count were discarded. TCRdb redid the processing of the public reads, applying fastp at Q25 and MiXCR, and retained in-frame beta chains. CDR3 protein sequences are deduplicated, and each keeps its most common genes and DNA. What appears here as the V and J calls and clone size reflects TCRdb's work, not the paper's. This sample is represented by more than 85,000 distinct CDR3 sequences; 30% to 45% of them were singletons. Roughly 10% of the sample rests with the top ten.

This receptor was identified in a human donor in good health. Some libraries in this study had Jurkat cell RNA spiked in. The specimen was naive CD8+ T cells from blood, with Jurkat cell RNA spiked in. Explained via the paper, the cell subset or site label denotes: FACS-sorted CD8+CD4-CCR7+CD45RA+ naive T cells. The sequence is built from TRBV28 and TRBJ2-7; the D gene identity is not certain. The CDR3 is CASSSPGAELYSYEQYF. The DNA sequence follows: TGTGCCAGCAGTTCCCCGGGTGCTGAGCTCTACTCCTACGAGCAGTACTTC.